This T cell receptor beta chain is from a study of T-cell memory formation after mild COVID-19. On this clonotype itself: Its matching antigen is unknown.

Sample barcodes and UMIs were carried by the TCR alpha and TCR beta cDNA libraries that 5'RACE generated with constant-segment primers. TCRdb used MiXCR to reprocess the 5' RACE reads, holding one entry per CDR3 protein. This sample has about 210,000 distinct CDR3 sequences, with roughly 10% found just once. Points from the study as a whole: The study found balanced CD4/CD8 in clones contracting day 15 to 85 and a CD4+ lean in later expanders.

Sequencing was done on a sample of PBMCs or a T cell subset sorted from them (not recorded which). The origin of this receptor is a man between 18 and 29 years old who had mild COVID-19 (a few samples of this study predate the infection). Cell type and time point are not known.

In DNA, the CDR3 is TGTGCCATCAGTGGACTAGCGGGGGGCACAGATACGCAGTATTTT. Its protein product is CAISGLAGGTDTQYF. The chain employs TRBV10-3 and TRBJ2-3, with 12 nucleotides matching TRBD2. J was trimmed by 1 base and V by 4 bases; bases with no gene match: 0. CDR3 length equals 15 residues. Germline CDR1 and CDR2: ENHRY and SYGVKD.